This passage covers 13 T cell receptor beta chains from one sample sequenced in a study of T cell responses to AZD1222 COVID-19 vaccine. The repertoire was sequenced with immunoSEQ multiplex PCR; TCRdb's copy has only in-frame clones and lacks some. In the table there are 150,000 to 200,000 clones, 90% to 95% of which are singletons. The sample was peripheral blood, taken on day 0 of AZD1222 vaccination. The receptor set was obtained from an adult in good health.

This chain joins TRBV7-9 and TRBJ1-1, with D perhaps TRBD1 (6 bases). Germline CDR1 SEHNR, CDR2 FQNEAQ (reference sequence). The CDR3 is 14 amino acids. Trimming pared 2 bases from V and 4 bases from J, leaving 11 bases between. The CDR3 DNA sequence: TGTGCCAGCAGCTTATTGGAGGGGGGCACTGAAGCTTTCTTT. Its translation is CASSLLEGGTEAFF. The full variable domain, completed using reference TRBV7-9 and TRBJ1-1, is DTGVSQNPRHKITKRGQNVTFRCDPISEHNRLYWYRQTLGQGPEFLTYFQNEAQLEKSRLLSDRFSAERPKGSFSTLEIQRTEQGDSAMYLCASSLLEGGTEAFFGQGTRLTVV.

The chain employs TRBV6-5 and TRBJ2-7; 9 bases line up with TRBD1. Trimming took 6 bases from V and 3 from J; bases not matched to a gene: 9. The CDR3 loop spans 15 amino acids. Germline CDR1 and CDR2: MNHEY and SVGAGI. The CDR3 coding sequence is TGTGCCAGCAGGTATACAGGGGGCCCCCTCTACGAGCAGTACTTC. Translated: CASRYTGGPLYEQYF.

This clone was recorded a few times. The chain has TRBV7-8 and TRBJ1-6, with a possible D match to TRBD1 (6 bases). The CDR3 spans 14 residues. From germline, CDR1 is SGHVS and CDR2 FQNEAQ. Trimming shortened V by 5 bases and J by 7 bases, and 12 bases separated the two germline ends. CDR3 protein: CASSPDSANSPLHF. The CDR3 nucleotides are TGTGCCAGCAGCCCGGACAGTGCAAATTCACCCCTCCACTTT.

Here the CDR3 reads CASSASGNNNEQFF. CDR3 coding DNA: TGTGCCAGCAGCGCTAGCGGGAACAACAATGAGCAGTTCTTC. The chain employs TRBV9 and TRBJ2-1; 9 nucleotides match TRBD2. This CDR3 is built from 14 residues. Germline lookup yields CDR1 SGDLS and CDR2 YYNGEE. The trim removed 3 bases at V and 5 bases at J, leaving 3 bases unmatched.

This chain joins TRBV12-3 or TRBV12-4 and TRBJ1-2, with TRBD1 identical over 7 bases. The CDR3 extends over 12 amino acids. The J segment lost 8 bases and the V segment lost 6 bases, leaving 6 bases of the junction unmatched. The chain's CDR3 is CASSDRDEGYTF. CDR3 DNA: TGTGCCAGCAGCGACAGGGACGAAGGCTACACCTTC.

This chain connects TRBV9 to TRBJ1-4, with D hard to call. V was cut by 2 bases and J by 6 bases, with 11 bases left in between. CDR3 size: 14 residues. CDR1 is SGDLS and CDR2 is YYNGEE in the germline V gene. The CDR3 reads CASSVDGIYEKLFF. The DNA for the CDR3 is TGTGCCAGCAGCGTCGACGGAATTTATGAAAAACTGTTTTTT. Full variable domain (outside the CDR3, taken from reference TRBV9 and TRBJ1-4): DSGVTQTPKHLITATGQRVTLRCSPRSGDLSVYWYQQSLDQGLQFLIQYYNGEERAKGNILERFSAQQFPDLHSELNLSSLELGDSALYFCASSVDGIYEKLFFGSGTQLSVL.

The gene calls are TRBV5-1 and TRBJ2-5, with D possibly being TRBD2 (6 bases). V was clipped by 4 bases and J by 5 bases, with 18 bases between them. The CDR3 covers 15 residues. Germline V lookup: CDR1 SGHRS, CDR2 YFSETQ. The CDR3 nucleotides read TGCGCCAGCAGCAAGGGGACTGCCCTGGGGGAGACCCAGTACTTC. As protein: CASSKGTALGETQYF.

The chain recombines TRBV6-6 with TRBJ2-7, with D hard to call. Trimming took off 2 bases at V and 2 bases at J, with 13 bases between the two ends. The CDR3 totals 15 residues. Germline CDR1 MNHNY, CDR2 SVGAGI (reference sequence). The CDR3 loop reads CASSYPVTNTYEQYF. The CDR3 DNA sequence: TGTGCCAGCAGTTACCCGGTGACAAATACCTACGAGCAGTACTTC.

V gene TRBV11-3 combines with J gene TRBJ2-1, with D uncertain. V lost 3 bases and J 5 bases, leaving 11 bases between the germline ends. CDR1 is SGHNT, CDR2 YENEEA, per germline. CDR3 length: 14 amino acids. CDR3 coding DNA: TGTGCCAGCAGCTTGACCAGGTTGGACAATGAGCAGTTCTTC. Translating gives CASSLTRLDNEQFF.

This clone was recorded once. The rearrangement links TRBV6-5 to TRBJ1-2; TRBD1 is a possible D gene (5 bases). The germline CDR1 and CDR2 sequences are MNHEY and SVGAGI. The V end was cut by 6 bases, the J end by 2 bases, with 16 bases between. The CDR3 loop spans 15 amino acids. The CDR3 region is CASSAGDSGNYGYTF. CDR3 DNA sequence: TGTGCCAGCAGCGCGGGGGACTCCGGAAACTATGGCTACACCTTC.

This clone was found a few times. The gene calls are TRBV18 and TRBJ1-1; no reliable D call. CDR1 and CDR2 (germline): KGHSH, LQKENI. The CDR3 spans 12 residues. V lost 1 base and J lost 6, with 6 bases in between. CDR3 coding DNA: TGTGCCAGCTCACCACGAGGTCCTGAAGCTTTCTTT. Amino acid sequence: CASSPRGPEAFF. The whole variable domain, remainder taken from reference TRBV18 and TRBJ1-1, is NAGVMQNPRHLVRRRGQEARLRCSPMKGHSHVYWYRQLPEEGLKFMVYLQKENIIDESGMPKERFSAEFPKEGPSILRIQQVVRGDSAAYFCASSPRGPEAFFGQGTRLTVV.

CDR3 loop: CASSLSPIIQPLHF. In DNA form, the CDR3 reads TGTGCCAGCAGCTTAAGTCCTATAATTCAACCCCTCCACTTT. V usage is TRBV7-2 and J usage is TRBJ1-6, with unresolved D. Germline V CDR1 and CDR2: SGHTA, FQGNSA. The CDR3 runs to 14 residues. V was clipped by 2 bases and J by 12 bases, with 14 bases between them.

This sequence joins TRBV5-1 and TRBJ2-2; TRBD2 might be the D (6 bases). Per germline, CDR1 SGHRS and CDR2 YFSETQ. This CDR3 contains 15 residues. Deletions cut 0 bases from V and 4 bases from J, with 10 bases between. The chain's CDR3 is CASSLDGGATGELFF. CDR3 sequence (DNA): TGCGCCAGCAGCTTGGATGGAGGGGCCACCGGGGAGCTGTTTTTT.